The source of this TCR beta chain is a study of T cell responses to AZD1222 COVID-19 vaccine. About this clone: The antigen is unknown.

Here immunoSEQ multiplex PCR was the method, and the copy in TCRdb shows in-frame clones only, minus some. The sample shows around 160,000 clones, about nine tenths of them seen only once. General study points: Just 5 to 7 AZD1222 recipients were seropositive at baseline. Donors in the cohort were predominantly white British and more often female, and clonal diversity was possibly underestimated.

CDR3 size: 14 residues. In germline, CDR1 is LGHDT, CDR2 YNNKEL (reference sequence). Trimming took 5 bases from V and 10 from J, leaving 20 bases between them. The rearrangement uses TRBV3-1 (or the pseudogene TRBV3-2) and TRBJ1-1, with a weak D call TRBD1 (6 bases). This specimen was peripheral blood, taken 28 days after the second AZD1222 dose. This TCR was sampled from an adult who received the AZD1222 COVID-19 vaccine. The CDR3 DNA follows: TGTGCCAGCAGCTCTCGGGACACCCTCTTGATAGCTTTCTTT. It is translated as CASSSRDTLLIAFF.